This T cell receptor beta chain was retrieved from a study of T-cell reconstitution after alpha-beta-depleted transplantation in children. This clonotype was counted only a few times. Using unique molecular identifiers, the investigators prepared the TCRbeta library. Via MiXCR, TCRdb re-called the PCR reads, giving one row per CDR3 protein. Of approximately 270,000 distinct CDR3 sequences listed, around 9.6% were seen once; the top ten hold roughly a tenth. The sample was PBMCs from the stem cell graft donor, taken from the stem cell graft. This TCR derives from a human donor who donated a stem cell graft to a child with SCID.

The CDR3: CSASGGAGNEQFF. In nucleotides, the CDR3 is TGCAGTGCTAGCGGGGGGGCCGGCAATGAGCAGTTCTTC. The rearrangement uses TRBV20-1 and TRBJ2-1; 8 bases are a match to TRBD2. CDR3 length equals 13 residues. J was trimmed by 6 bases and V by 3 bases; bases with no gene match: 4. Germline CDR1 and CDR2: DFQATT and SNEGSKA (reference sequence).